This T cell receptor beta chain is from a study of blood T cell repertoires in COVID-19. Study at large: Spain, Italy and the United States supplied samples that represented acute and convalescent COVID-19. Sample material is recorded as cDNA or gDNA derived from T cells, B-cell-depleted T cells, or PBMCs.

Trimming left V 8 bases short and J 0 bases short, with 14 bases between. Per the germline V gene, CDR1 is GTSNPN and CDR2 is SVGIG (reference sequence). This CDR3 region has 14 residues. In the study's own analysis: Reference gene primer amplification gave nucleated cell count estimates. Data came from immunoSEQ multiplex PCR; TCRdb stores just in-frame clones and leaves some out. The DNA was the basis for D and trimming; V, J and clone size are from that table. The profile shows 27,000 or so clones, approximately 88% of them singletons. Sample: peripheral blood. J is TRBJ1-3 and V is TRBV30, with a weak D call TRBD1 (5 bases). The sequence was collected from a man between 65 and 85 years old with active COVID-19. Here the CDR3 reads CAGGGGNSGNTIYF. CDR3 sequence (DNA): TGTGCCGGAGGTGGGGGGAACTCTGGAAACACCATATATTTT.